This T cell receptor (beta chain) was observed in a study of OX40 agonist ivuxolimab in advanced cancers. For the study in its entirety: Ivuxolimab, which targeted the costimulatory receptor OX40 (CD134), was an agonistic, fully human IgG2 monoclonal antibody. Partial responses occurred in three dose-escalation patients: two with cutaneous melanoma and one with hepatocellular carcinoma. Prior anti-PD-1, anti-PD-L1 or anti-CTLA-4 therapy was permitted, and checkpoint inhibitors had been received by 30% to 40% of dose-escalation patients. In the dose-escalation cohort, 70% to 85% of patients were male, and the mean age was approximately 60 years, with a range of about 23 to 85. Intravenous ivuxolimab was administered to patients every 2 weeks at six dose levels: 0.01, 0.1, 0.3, 1.5, 3 and 10 mg/kg. The paper covers the monotherapy dose-escalation part of the phase I ivuxolimab trial, which included N ≈ 50 patients. The point of sequencing TCRbeta in the periphery was to test whether ivuxolimab changed TCR sequence diversity and drove clonal T-cell expansion. Among the 50 to 55 dose-escalation patients, about 19 had hepatocellular carcinoma, roughly 15 melanoma, 9 renal cell carcinoma and 9 head and neck cancer. What the research found in general, with its limitations: The antigen specificity of the peripheral T cells that underwent clonal expansion was not determined. After ivuxolimab, CD8+ T cells had more expanded clones than CD4+ T cells on average. Low levels of normalized T-cell clonal expansion were also seen in some patients who did not respond. At doses of 0.1 to 3.0 mg/kg, clonal expansion of both CD4+ and CD8+ blood T cells was observed from baseline to week 6. In partial responders in the 0.1-3.0 mg/kg groups, normalized peripheral clonal expansion was found to be among the lowest, especially among CD8+ T cells.

Between the V and J ends, shortened by 2 bases and 1 base respectively, the junction contains 8 bases. CDR1 MNHEY and CDR2 SMNVEV were looked up in the germline V gene (reference sequence). The CDR3, from cysteine to phenylalanine, totals 14 residues. Only the CDR3 DNA stays, 42 bases, in frame from base 1. Patients with a history of autoimmune disease or receiving systemic immunosuppression were excluded from the trial. Peripheral blood for TCR sequencing was collected from all dose cohorts at baseline, on cycle 4 day 1, and on cycle 7 day 1. The samples were drawn from a first-in-human, open-label, multicenter phase I dose-escalation trial of ivuxolimab. Adults with locally advanced or metastatic melanoma, renal cell carcinoma, hepatocellular carcinoma or head and neck squamous cell carcinoma were enrolled in the trial. Before TCR sequencing, CD4+ and CD8+ T cells were separately sorted from peripheral blood.

Comment on this clone: This clone's antigen is unknown. No qualities accompany the bases; no much larger clone lies one base away.

Genomic DNA was isolated from the sorted cells so that the TCRbeta CDR3 region could be sequenced. The immunoSEQ Assay was used to sequence the TCRbeta CDR3 regions. TCRdb took this table from immuneACCESS and kept in-frame rearrangements with V and J called. Such tables lack part of the clones; where checked against another copy, unresolved V genes explain under half of the gap, and the rest is unexplained. The table for this sample lists some 97,000 clones; about 91% of them were counted only once. The ten largest clones represent 0.15% to 0.2% of the sample. Recombination linked TRBV27 to TRBJ1-1; no confident D gene assignment can be made. The sequences come from CD4+ or CD8+ T cells sorted from blood, collected in a trial of the OX40 agonist ivuxolimab. The source is an adult with an advanced solid tumor such as melanoma, head and neck, liver or kidney cancer. DNA sequence: TGTGCCAGCAGTTTAGGGGTCGGGAACACTGAAGCTTTCTTT. It is translated as CASSLGVGNTEAFF.